These T cell receptor beta chains were read from a single sample in a study of T cells in Graves' hyperthyroidism and ophthalmopathy. MiXCR was run by TCRdb on the multiplex PCR reads, yielding one entry per CDR3 protein. The table shows hundreds of thousands of distinct CDR3 sequences, with roughly 40% occurring only once. Material for sequencing was blood. The receptors shown here come from a young man with Graves' hyperthyroidism. The CDR3 runs from the conserved cysteine through the conserved F or W. Clone size is stated in some rows and not others, as once, few, many or a class when expanded.

v_call clone_size cdr3_aa
TRBV19 few CGAGGRGDGELFF
TRBV29-1 - CSLVNPYGYTF
TRBV29-1 - CSVVRLAYSGANVLTF
TRBV7-2 few CASSSLAGVSNEQYF
TRBV27 - CASTLRGKSLQTQYF
TRBV9 - CASSSPGQLPETQYF
TRBV7-9 - CASSALLGRNTEAFF
TRBV25-1 - CASSEFLGTGELLF
TRBV5-5 - CASSWDSSNTEAFF
TRBV19 many CASRTGLDQPQHF
TRBV29-1 many CSVEAPGPLVSYTF
TRBV24-1 - CATSDPTNYGYTF
TRBV19 - CASSIIGGPNTGELFF
TRBV10-3 many CAISESGGPNTEAFF